This entry concerns a single T cell receptor (beta chain). Its antigen is undetermined. Sequencing was performed with immunoSEQ multiplex PCR; in TCRdb, only in-frame clones are kept and a portion is missing. The top ten clones hold 1.1% of a sample with some 120,000 clones, approximately 92% of them seen once. The data are from a study of T cell responses to AZD1222 COVID-19 vaccine. The study, taken as a whole, reports: In the spike-specific TCR repertoire, nearly half reportedly target unmutated variant regions.

V gave up 5 bases and J gave up 4 bases, with 17 bases separating them. Germline V gene lookup returns CDR1 SEHNR and CDR2 FQNEAQ (reference sequence). The CDR3 has 15 amino acids. The specimen was peripheral blood, collected on day 0 of AZD1222 vaccination. The chain carries TRBV7-9 and TRBJ1-1, with D possibly TRBD1 on 5 matching bases. The clonotype was recovered from an adult in good health. The CDR3: CASSHIQGKFTEAFF. Written as DNA, the CDR3 is TGTGCCAGCAGCCATATTCAGGGAAAGTTCACTGAAGCTTTCTTT.